Shown below are 12 T cell receptor beta chains from a single sample sequenced in a study of blood T cell repertoires in COVID-19. Clones were sequenced by immunoSEQ multiplex PCR, and TCRdb holds only the in-frame ones, with some missing. The sample contains more than 250,000 clones, 83% of which appear only once. The specimen was peripheral blood. The receptors come from a woman between 50 and 59 years old with acute or convalescent COVID-19.

The J gene is TRBJ2-3, the V gene TRBV7-9; no firm D call. V was trimmed by 3 bases and J by 6 bases, leaving 16 bases between them. CDR1 is SEHNR, CDR2 FQNEAQ, per germline (reference sequence). The CDR3 contains 15 residues. CDR3 loop: CASSFLEDLSDTQYF. The CDR3 nucleotides are TGTGCCAGCAGCTTTCTAGAAGATTTAAGCGATACGCAGTATTTT.

The chain uses TRBV11-2 and TRBJ2-1; 11 positions agree with TRBD2. This CDR3 contains 13 residues. Germline CDR1 SGHAT, CDR2 FQNNGV. Trimming cost V 5 bases and J 13 bases; bases outside gene matches: 7. The CDR3 sequence is CASSPLAGVTQFF. The DNA of the CDR3 is TGTGCCAGCAGCCCACTAGCGGGAGTCACTCAGTTCTTC. The whole variable domain, remainder taken from reference TRBV11-2 and TRBJ2-1, is EAGVAQSPRYKIIEKRQSVAFWCNPISGHATLYWYQQILGQGPKLLIQFQNNGVVDDSQLPKDRFSAERLKGVDSTLKIQPAKLEDSAVYLCASSPLAGVTQFFGPGTRLTVL.

The chain joins TRBV11-2 to TRBJ1-1; D is possibly TRBD1 (5 bases). Trimming took off 1 base at V and 6 bases at J, with 9 bases between the two ends. The length of the CDR3 is 13 residues. Germline V gene data show CDR1 as SGHAT and CDR2 as FQNNGV. CDR3 loop: CASSLVGGSEAFF. DNA of the CDR3: TGTGCCAGCAGCTTAGTGGGGGGATCTGAAGCTTTCTTT.

The rearrangement joins TRBV5-4 to TRBJ1-3, with 9 bases matching TRBD1. Looked up from germline, CDR1 is SGHNT and CDR2 is YYREEE (reference sequence). Germline trimming cut 3 bases from V and 2 bases from J; bases unmatched to any gene: 3. This CDR3 has 15 residues. CDR3 coding DNA: TGTGCCAGCAGCTCGGGGGACAGGGCTGGAAACACCATATATTTT. Amino acids: CASSSGDRAGNTIYF.

The chain joins TRBV30 to TRBJ1-1; D is undetermined. Trimming pared 2 bases from V and 5 bases from J, leaving 9 bases between. The length of the CDR3 is 12 residues. Germline values: CDR1 GTSNPN, CDR2 SVGIG (reference sequence). CDR3 protein: CAWSHQWTEAFF. Written as DNA, the CDR3 is TGTGCCTGGAGTCATCAGTGGACTGAAGCTTTCTTT.

The chain recombines TRBV2 with TRBJ2-7; a possible D gene is TRBD1 (6 bases). CDR1 and CDR2 from the germline V gene are SNHLY and FYNNEI. With 6 bases removed from V and 2 bases from J, the gap between germline ends came to 14 bases. The CDR3 contains 14 residues. This CDR3 reads CASSPWTVTYEQYV. Here the CDR3 DNA reads TGTGCCAGCAGCCCATGGACAGTTACCTACGAGCAGTACGTC.

This sequence joins TRBV15 and TRBJ1-3; the D is unclear. The CDR3 runs to 13 residues. The germline V gene encodes CDR1 LNHNV and CDR2 YYDKDF (reference sequence). V was pared by 0 bases and J by 7 bases, with 7 bases between. CDR3 amino acids: CATSRDRRNTIYF. The CDR3 DNA sequence: TGTGCCACCAGCAGAGATCGGAGGAACACCATATATTTT.

V and J are TRBV10-2 and TRBJ1-2, with D possibly TRBD1 on 6 matching bases. The germline CDR1 and CDR2 sequences are WSHSY and SAAADI. The CDR3 is 13 residues long. Trimming pared 3 bases from V and 6 bases from J, leaving 11 bases between. Written as DNA, the CDR3 is TGCGCCAGCAGTGAAGGCAGGGGAAATGGCTACACCTTC. This encodes CASSEGRGNGYTF.

In nucleotides, the CDR3 is TGTGCCAGCAGCTTAGACTACTCCTACGAGCAGTACTTC. Protein product: CASSLDYSYEQYF. The V call is TRBV5-4, the J call TRBJ2-7; perhaps TRBD2 as D (5 bases). This CDR3 is 13 amino acids long. Germline-derived CDR1 and CDR2 are SGHNT and YYREEE (reference sequence). V was shortened by 2 bases and J by 0 bases, with 6 bases between the two germline ends.

This clone was seen only once. This sequence joins TRBV5-1 and TRBJ2-1; 7 nucleotides match TRBD1. V lost 5 bases, J lost 5 bases, and 10 bases stayed unmatched. This CDR3 contains 15 residues. Germline assignment: CDR1 SGHRS and CDR2 YFSETQ. CDR3 sequence: CASRSMTGTDNEQFF. The DNA for the CDR3 is TGCGCCAGCAGATCCATGACAGGGACAGACAATGAGCAGTTCTTC.

This sequence joins TRBV7-2 and TRBJ2-2; the D is unclear. CDR1 SGHTA and CDR2 FQGNSA come from the germline V gene. V was cut by 1 base and J by 0 bases, with 6 bases left in between. The CDR3 has 15 amino acids. CDR3 in amino acids: CASSLGASNTGELFF. CDR3 bases: TGTGCCAGCAGCTTAGGGGCCTCGAACACCGGGGAGCTGTTTTTT. Full variable domain (remainder filled in from reference TRBV7-2 and TRBJ2-2): GAGVSQSPSNKVTEKGKDVELRCDPISGHTALYWYRQSLGQGLEFLIYFQGNSAPDKSGLPSDRFSAERTGGSVSTLTIQRTQQEDSAVYLCASSLGASNTGELFFGEGSRLTVL.

The DNA of the CDR3 is TGTGCCAGCAGCCCCGAGTACACCGGGGAGCTGTTTTTT. Translation gives CASSPEYTGELFF. J is TRBJ2-2 and V is TRBV9; no firm D call. Germline V lookup: CDR1 SGDLS, CDR2 YYNGEE. V shed 4 bases and J shed 3 bases, with 7 bases lying between them. The CDR3 length is 13 residues. Full variable domain (remainder filled in from reference TRBV9 and TRBJ2-2): DSGVTQTPKHLITATGQRVTLRCSPRSGDLSVYWYQQSLDQGLQFLIQYYNGEERAKGNILERFSAQQFPDLHSELNLSSLELGDSALYFCASSPEYTGELFFGEGSRLTVL.